These 26 T cell receptor beta chains came from one sample sequenced in a study of OX40 agonist ivuxolimab in advanced cancers. Generated by immunoSEQ multiplex PCR, the TCRdb table keeps only in-frame clones and is missing some. The sample consists of around 150,000 clones, 90% to 95% of them appearing once. The specimen comprised CD4+ or CD8+ T cells sorted from blood, sampled in a trial of the OX40 agonist ivuxolimab. The receptors derive from an adult with an advanced solid tumor such as melanoma, head and neck, liver or kidney cancer.

The V gene is TRBV6-6, the J gene TRBJ2-7; maybe TRBD2 (5 bases). There are 15 residues in the CDR3. Germline values: CDR1 MNHNY, CDR2 SVGAGI (reference sequence). Trimming shortened V by 0 bases and J by 3 bases, and 12 bases separated the two germline ends. The CDR3 DNA sequence: TGTGCCAGCAGTTACTCGTACCCGGGAAGCTACGAGCAGTACTTC. Translating it yields CASSYSYPGSYEQYF.

The rearrangement joins TRBV5-1 to TRBJ1-2; D might be TRBD1 (6 bases). This CDR3 has 14 amino acids. V lost 0 bases, J lost 3 bases, and 9 bases lay in between. Germline-derived CDR1 and CDR2 are SGHRS and YFSETQ. CDR3 residues: CASSLGQGYYGYTF. CDR3 bases: TGCGCCAGCAGCTTGGGGCAGGGGTACTATGGCTACACCTTC.

J is TRBJ2-4 and V is TRBV19; 9 bases match TRBD2. In germline, CDR1 is LNHDA, CDR2 SQIVND (reference sequence). Germline trimming cut 6 bases from V and 8 bases from J; bases unmatched to any gene: 11. There are 15 residues in the CDR3. The DNA for the CDR3 is TGTGCCAGTAGGATTAGCGGGAGCGGATTCGACATTCAGTACTTC. Translated: CASRISGSGFDIQYF.

This chain links TRBV19 with TRBJ2-1, with 12 bases lining up with TRBD2. The V gene end was trimmed by 5 bases and the J gene end by 6 bases; junction bases not matched to a gene: 17. The germline gives CDR1 LNHDA, CDR2 SQIVND (reference sequence). This CDR3 has 19 residues. The CDR3 loop reads CASSPSPSGRAGEPNEQFF. CDR3 in DNA: TGTGCCAGTAGTCCTTCCCCTAGCGGGAGGGCCGGGGAGCCCAATGAGCAGTTCTTC.

This chain uses TRBV15 with TRBJ2-1, with TRBD2 identical over 15 bases. CDR1 is LNHNV, CDR2 YYDKDF, per germline (reference sequence). The ends lost 3 bases at V and 6 bases at J; junction bases unmatched: 9. The CDR3 is 18 residues long. The CDR3 bases are TGTGCCACCAGCAGGTTAGGACTAGCGGGGGGGCTATCCAATGAGCAGTTCTTC. This encodes CATSRLGLAGGLSNEQFF.

The chain employs TRBV11-2 and TRBJ2-3; D might be TRBD1 (5 bases). V lost 6 bases to trimming and J lost 2 bases, with 15 bases between them. This CDR3 comprises 15 residues. Germline CDR1 SGHAT, CDR2 FQNNGV. For the CDR3, the DNA is TGTGCCAGCAGAGTATGGGCCAGGGACACAGATACGCAGTATTTT. Translation gives CASRVWARDTDTQYF.

The rearrangement uses TRBV28 and TRBJ2-7; D possibly corresponds to TRBD2 (6 bases). The CDR3 has 13 amino acids. The V gene's germline CDR1 is MDHEN and CDR2 SYDVKM. Trimming took 2 bases from V and 8 from J, leaving 13 bases between them. The CDR3 bases are TGTGCCAGCAGTTTACCCGGGACTTCTCAGCAGTACTTC. Its translation is CASSLPGTSQQYF.

The CDR3 sequence is CASSLRDRVFF. The DNA of the CDR3 is TGTGCCAGCAGTTTAAGGGACCGGGTGTTCTTC. The rearrangement links TRBV28 to TRBJ2-1; D possibly matches TRBD1 or TRBD2 (5 bases each). CDR3 length equals 11 residues. The V end was cut by 2 bases, the J end by 15 bases, with 11 bases between. From germline, CDR1 is MDHEN and CDR2 SYDVKM.

The chain couples TRBV6-5 to TRBJ2-6; the D is unclear. The CDR3 consists of 13 residues. Germline CDR1 is MNHEY and CDR2 is SVGAGI. V lost 8 bases and J 1 base, leaving 6 bases between the germline ends. In DNA, the CDR3 is TGTGCCAGCGGCGAATCTGGGGCCAACGTCCTGACTTTC. Residues: CASGESGANVLTF.

The chain uses TRBV9 and TRBJ2-1, with D maybe TRBD2 (5 bases). CDR1 and CDR2 (germline): SGDLS, YYNGEE. The CDR3 covers 14 residues. Trimming took 4 bases from V and 8 from J, leaving 16 bases between them. CDR3 protein: CASSPGILKYEQFF. The CDR3 DNA reads as TGTGCCAGCAGCCCCGGGATTTTAAAGTATGAGCAGTTCTTC.

CDR3 bases: TGTGCCAGCTCGGACAGGGTGGATCAGCCCCAGCATTTT. Translated: CASSDRVDQPQHF. J is TRBJ1-5 and V is TRBV6-5; TRBD1 aligns across 8 bases. Germline V gives CDR1 MNHEY, CDR2 SVGAGI. J lost 5 bases, V lost 8 bases, and 5 bases had no gene match. This CDR3 spans 13 amino acids.

This clone was seen a single time. The chain carries TRBV5-1 and TRBJ1-5, with D tentatively TRBD1 (5 bases). The germline V gene has CDR1 SGHRS and CDR2 YFSETQ. This CDR3 spans 14 amino acids. The germline V and J ends were trimmed by 3 bases and 5 bases, with 12 bases remaining between them. The CDR3 DNA reads as TGCGCCAGCAGCTGGAGCGGAGGGGATCAGCCCCAGCATTTT. It encodes CASSWSGGDQPQHF. The full variable domain, with the rest looked up from reference TRBV5-1 and TRBJ1-5, is KAGVTQTPRYLIKTRGQQVTLSCSPISGHRSVSWYQQTPGQGLQFLFEYFSETQRNKGNFPGRFSGRQFSNSRSEMNVSTLELGDSALYLCASSWSGGDQPQHFGDGTRLSIL.

The V and J genes are TRBV6-1 and TRBJ1-1; D remains ambiguous. CDR1 and CDR2 (germline): MNHNS, SASEGT. This CDR3 is built from 16 residues. Trimming shortened V by 4 bases and J by 5 bases, and 20 bases separated the two germline ends. CDR3 residues: CASSGAQPHRVTEAFF. CDR3 in DNA: TGTGCCAGCAGTGGGGCCCAACCTCATAGGGTTACTGAAGCTTTCTTT.

This chain uses TRBV28 with TRBJ1-1; 7 positions agree with TRBD1. CDR3 length: 14 residues. Per germline, CDR1 MDHEN and CDR2 SYDVKM. Losses at the gene ends were 6 bases for V and 1 base for J; bases not matched to a gene: 5. CDR3 in DNA: TGTGCCAGCAGCTCCGGGACAGCGAACACTGAAGCTTTCTTT. It yields the protein CASSSGTANTEAFF. Filled out from reference TRBV28 and TRBJ1-1, the complete variable domain reads DVKVTQSSRYLVKRTGEKVFLECVQDMDHENMFWYRQDPGLGLRLIYFSYDVKMKEKGDIPEGYSVSREKKERFSLILESASTNQTSMYLCASSSGTANTEAFFGQGTRLTVV.

The chain is built from TRBV30 and TRBJ2-7; no clear D. This CDR3 contains 12 residues. Germline CDR1 reads GTSNPN; CDR2 reads SVGIG (reference sequence). Trimming shortened V by 2 bases and J by 5 bases, and 10 bases separated the two germline ends. CDR3: CAWSTRPHEQYF. CDR3 nucleotides: TGTGCCTGGAGTACTCGACCCCACGAGCAGTACTTC.

Only one count was recorded for this clone. The rearrangement links TRBV6-5 to TRBJ2-5, with a weak D call TRBD2 (6 bases). The end of the DNA aligns better with TRBJ2-7, so the J call may be wrong. Germline V gene sequence: CDR1 MNHEY, CDR2 SVGAGI. The CDR3 sequence is 15 residues long. CDR3 loop: CASSYSGGSAYEQYF. The DNA of the CDR3 is TGTGCCAGCAGTTACTCTGGGGGGAGCGCCTACGAGCAGTACTTC.

The J gene is TRBJ2-7, the V gene TRBV5-1; D call uncertain. This CDR3 has 12 residues. The germline V gene has CDR1 SGHRS and CDR2 YFSETQ. Deletions cut 0 bases from V and 6 bases from J, with 7 bases between. The CDR3 nucleotides read TGCGCCAGCAGCTTGGGGCAGCGCGAGCAGTACTTC. This translates into CASSLGQREQYF.

The V and J genes are TRBV29-1 and TRBJ1-1, with no clear D. This CDR3 region has 13 residues. Germline-derived CDR1 and CDR2 are SQVTM and ANQGSEA. Trimming removed 5 bases at V and 8 bases at J, with 18 bases between. The CDR3 spells CSVRLAHDGEAFF. The CDR3 nucleotides are TGCAGCGTTCGTCTGGCTCACGACGGCGAAGCTTTCTTT.

The V gene is TRBV7-2, the J gene TRBJ2-3, with TRBD1 as a possible D gene (6 bases). The CDR3 totals 13 residues. Per the germline V gene, CDR1 is SGHTA and CDR2 is FQGNSA. V lost 4 bases and J lost 5, with 10 bases in between. CDR3 sequence reads: CASSYHREDTQYF. DNA of the CDR3: TGTGCCAGCAGCTACCACAGGGAAGATACGCAGTATTTT.

V usage is TRBV4-1 and J usage is TRBJ2-5; 15 nucleotides agree with TRBD2. The length of the CDR3 is 19 residues. Unmatched junction bases numbered 7, after V lost 0 bases and J lost 2 bases. Germline loops: CDR1 MGHRA, CDR2 YSYEKL. CDR3: CASSQDRGLAGGRQETQYF. DNA for the CDR3: TGCGCCAGCAGCCAAGATAGGGGACTAGCGGGAGGTCGGCAAGAGACCCAGTACTTC.

A word on this clone: Other DNA sequences within the sample encode an identical CDR3. The rearrangement uses TRBV11-2 and TRBJ1-2; D is unresolved. Trimming left V 1 base short and J 5 bases short, with 5 bases between. The CDR3 sequence is 12 residues long. The germline V gene has CDR1 SGHAT and CDR2 FQNNGV. As DNA, the CDR3 is TGTGCCAGCAGCTTAGGAGGATATGGCTACACCTTC. This codes for CASSLGGYGYTF. Combining the CDR3 with reference TRBV11-2 and TRBJ1-2 gives the whole variable domain EAGVAQSPRYKIIEKRQSVAFWCNPISGHATLYWYQQILGQGPKLLIQFQNNGVVDDSQLPKDRFSAERLKGVDSTLKIQPAKLEDSAVYLCASSLGGYGYTFGSGTRLTVV.

The V and J genes are TRBV27 and TRBJ2-3; D not certain. Germline V lookup: CDR1 MNHEY, CDR2 SMNVEV (reference sequence). The CDR3 length is 15 residues. The V and J ends lost 0 bases and 2 bases respectively, with 9 bases between them. CDR3 nucleotides: TGTGCCAGCAGTTTATCGCGGCAGGTCACAGATACGCAGTATTTT. Residues: CASSLSRQVTDTQYF.

The chain combines TRBV18 with TRBJ1-3; D is perhaps TRBD1 (5 bases). The CDR3 runs to 14 residues. Trimming shortened V by 1 base and J by 1 base, and 5 bases separated the two germline ends. Germline V CDR1 and CDR2: KGHSH, LQKENI. The CDR3 spells CASSPQGSGNTIYF. CDR3 sequence (DNA): TGTGCCAGCTCACCACAGGGGTCTGGAAACACCATATATTTT.

The V gene is TRBV27, the J gene TRBJ1-1, with D possibly matching TRBD1 (5 bases). Germline values: CDR1 MNHEY, CDR2 SMNVEV (reference sequence). The ends were cut back, 3 bases at V and 9 bases at J, with 14 bases in the middle. This CDR3 has 13 amino acids. In DNA, the CDR3 is TGTGCCAGCAGTTTTCGGAGGGGAGGGCAAGCTTTCTTT. This codes for CASSFRRGGQAFF.

The J gene is TRBJ1-3, the V gene TRBV19; D possibly corresponds to TRBD1 (6 bases). This CDR3 has 17 residues. Germline assignment: CDR1 LNHDA and CDR2 SQIVND (reference sequence). The V end was cut by 8 bases, the J end by 0 bases, with 20 bases between. The CDR3, as DNA: TGTGCCAGTTTCCATCTCGGACAGCAGTACTCTGGAAACACCATATATTTT. As protein: CASFHLGQQYSGNTIYF.

The CDR3 region is CASSYSGLGTGELFF. In nucleotides, the CDR3 is TGTGCCAGCAGTTACTCGGGTTTAGGCACCGGGGAGCTGTTTTTT. The rearrangement joins TRBV6-5 to TRBJ2-2; D not resolved. The CDR3 has 15 amino acids. CDR1 and CDR2 (germline): MNHEY, SVGAGI. The ends were cut back, 0 bases at V and 4 bases at J, with 9 bases in the middle.